The clone carrying this T cell receptor beta chain was recorded a few times. Clones were sequenced by immunoSEQ multiplex PCR, and TCRdb holds only the in-frame ones, with some missing. Of about 99,000 clones in the sample, around 88% were seen once. The source of the sample is a study of control samples from healthy donors and cancer patients. Between the trimmed V and J ends, which lost 6 bases and 0 bases, there was a span of 9 bases. The CDR3 has 14 residues. The germline gives CDR1 LNHDA, CDR2 SQIVND (reference sequence). The receptor comes from a man aged 60 to 69 with lung cancer. The V gene is TRBV19, the J gene TRBJ1-5; D not resolved. The specimen sequenced was PBMCs. CDR3 amino acids: CASRRTFSNQPQHF. The CDR3 DNA is TGTGCCAGTAGACGGACCTTTAGCAATCAGCCCCAGCATTTT. Drawing the rest from reference TRBV19 and TRBJ1-5, the complete variable domain is DGGITQSPKYLFRKEGQNVTLSCEQNLNHDAMYWYRQDPGQGLRLIYYSQIVNDFQKGDIAEGYSVSREKKESFPLTVTSAQKNPTAFYLCASRRTFSNQPQHFGDGTRLSIL.